This passage covers 32 T cell receptor beta chains from one sample sequenced in a study of cytomegalovirus exposure and HLA in healthy donors. Both 60 Vbeta primers and 13 Jbeta primers went into the PCR. The protocol was immunoSEQ multiplex PCR, while the TCRdb copy is restricted to in-frame clones and leaves out a portion. The sample has about 89,000 clones, approximately 63% seen once; the top ten hold 5% to 6.5%. Sample: PBMCs. Receptor source: a woman aged 25 to 39 in good health and CMV-seronegative.

The rearrangement uses TRBV9 and TRBJ2-5, with TRBD1 matching over 8 bases. V lost 0 bases, J lost 4 bases, and 8 bases stayed unmatched. Germline V gene lookup returns CDR1 SGDLS and CDR2 YYNGEE. The CDR3 has 16 amino acids. The CDR3 spells CASSVGRGQGAETQYF. DNA for the CDR3: TGTGCCAGCAGCGTAGGGCGTGGACAGGGTGCAGAGACCCAGTACTTC.

The chain combines TRBV5-4 with TRBJ2-1; a weak D match, TRBD2 (6 bases). The CDR3 consists of 16 residues. From germline, CDR1 is SGHNT and CDR2 YYREEE (reference sequence). V was cut by 0 bases and J by 0 bases, with 10 bases left in between. The DNA of the CDR3 is TGTGCCAGCAGCTTGGCGGCGCGGGGCTCCTACAATGAGCAGTTCTTC. Its protein is CASSLAARGSYNEQFF.

The V gene is TRBV10-3, the J gene TRBJ1-4; 10 bases align to TRBD1. This CDR3 spans 14 amino acids. The trim removed 11 bases at V and 7 bases at J, leaving 10 bases unmatched. Per germline, CDR1 ENHRY and CDR2 SYGVKD. The CDR3 DNA is TGTGCCGCCCAGCCTGGACAGGGGGGTGAAAAACTGTTTTTT. Encoded protein: CAAQPGQGGEKLFF.

The rearrangement uses TRBV4-1 and TRBJ1-2; 12 nucleotides line up with TRBD1. Germline V CDR1 and CDR2: MGHRA, YSYEKL. The CDR3 totals 14 residues. The J segment lost 5 bases and the V segment lost 7 bases, leaving 5 bases of the junction unmatched. As DNA, the CDR3 is TGCGCCAGCACCCGGGACAGGGGGCTATATGGCTACACCTTC. Its protein product is CASTRDRGLYGYTF.

The chain combines TRBV2 with TRBJ1-3; no reliable D call. The CDR3 is made up of 15 amino acids. Trimming shortened V by 1 base and J by 0 bases, and 7 bases separated the two germline ends. Germline values: CDR1 SNHLY, CDR2 FYNNEI. CDR3 protein: CASSEGRSSGNTIYF. CDR3 DNA: TGTGCCAGCAGTGAAGGACGGAGCTCTGGAAACACCATATATTTT.

V and J are TRBV7-2 and TRBJ1-3; D is uncertain. CDR1 is SGHTA, CDR2 FQGNSA, per germline. V was shortened by 7 bases and J by 0 bases, with 7 bases between the two germline ends. The CDR3 spans 13 residues. CDR3 sequence: CASTFYSGNTIYF. As DNA, the CDR3 is TGTGCCAGCACCTTTTACTCTGGAAACACCATATATTTT.

The rearrangement links TRBV6-1 to TRBJ2-3; 7 bases fit TRBD2. Germline V lookup: CDR1 MNHNS, CDR2 SASEGT. V gave up 5 bases and J gave up 4 bases; unmatched junction bases: 9. This CDR3 is 15 amino acids long. The CDR3 nucleotides are TGTGCCAGCAGTCTCCGGCCCAGCGGGGCAGATACGCAGTATTTT. The encoded protein is CASSLRPSGADTQYF.

The table lists this clone with a few counts. This sequence joins TRBV7-3 and TRBJ1-2, with 9 nucleotides matching TRBD1. Germline values: CDR1 SGHTA, CDR2 FQGTGA. The CDR3 totals 14 residues. V lost 2 bases and J lost 8; bases outside the gene matches: 6. The CDR3 reads CASSLWGQGGGYTF. In DNA form, the CDR3 reads TGTGCCAGCAGCTTATGGGGACAGGGTGGAGGCTACACCTTC.

The rearrangement uses TRBV14 and TRBJ2-1, with a weak D call TRBD1 (5 bases). The germline gives CDR1 SGHDN, CDR2 FVKESK. Trimming stripped 0 bases from V and 7 bases from J, with 10 bases between. This CDR3 is 14 amino acids long. The CDR3 bases are TGTGCCAGCAGCCAAGATTCGGCAGGGAATGAGCAGTTCTTC. This translates into CASSQDSAGNEQFF.

The chain is built from TRBV5-6 and TRBJ1-2; 8 bases are shared with TRBD1. The V and J ends lost 4 bases and 2 bases, in that order; junction bases with no gene match: 7. The germline V gene has CDR1 SGHDT and CDR2 YYEEEE. The CDR3 is made up of 15 amino acids. CDR3 residues: CASSPGQGPNYGYTF. CDR3 nucleotides: TGTGCCAGCAGCCCCGGACAGGGTCCCAACTATGGCTACACCTTC.

This clone was counted between two and nine times. This sequence joins TRBV7-2 and TRBJ1-4; 7 bases align to TRBD1. CDR3 length: 14 residues. Germline V gene sequence: CDR1 SGHTA, CDR2 FQGNSA. Trimming cost V 5 bases and J 3 bases; bases outside gene matches: 3. The CDR3 loop reads CASSPRGPNEKLFF. The CDR3 DNA follows: TGTGCCAGCAGCCCTAGGGGGCCTAATGAAAAACTGTTTTTT.

This chain links TRBV30 with TRBJ1-2; 7 bases are a match to TRBD1. The germline gives CDR1 GTSNPN, CDR2 SVGIG (reference sequence). This CDR3 has 14 amino acids. Trimming took 1 base from V and 3 from J; bases not matched to a gene: 5. This chain's CDR3 is CAWSAGTADYGYTF. CDR3 nucleotide sequence: TGTGCCTGGAGTGCCGGGACAGCCGACTATGGCTACACCTTC.

The rearrangement links TRBV7-9 to TRBJ2-3, with TRBD2 matching 9 bases. V lost 1 base and J lost 7; bases outside the gene matches: 9. CDR1 SEHNR and CDR2 FQNEAQ come from the germline V gene (reference sequence). The CDR3 length is 16 residues. The CDR3 DNA is TGTGCCAGCAGCTTAGACGCTAGCGGGACGTTCAATACGCAGTATTTT. Translating it yields CASSLDASGTFNTQYF.

This chain uses TRBV19 with TRBJ2-5, with 12 bases matching TRBD2. J gave up 4 bases and V 4 bases, and 7 bases lay outside the gene matches. The CDR3 runs 16 residues. Per germline, CDR1 LNHDA and CDR2 SQIVND (reference sequence). CDR3 sequence reads: CASSTTSGGRIETQYF. The CDR3 coding sequence is TGTGCCAGTAGTACCACTAGCGGGGGGCGTATAGAGACCCAGTACTTC.

The chain joins TRBV7-9 to TRBJ2-1; D uncertain. CDR1 SEHNR and CDR2 FQNEAQ come from the germline V gene (reference sequence). V lost 5 bases and J 10 bases, leaving 9 bases between the germline ends. The CDR3 has 11 amino acids. CDR3 bases: TGTGCCAGCAGCAGAGCCACCGAGCAGTTCTTC. Its protein product is CASSRATEQFF.

This rearrangement joins TRBV7-9 to TRBJ2-3, with D hard to call. This CDR3 contains 12 residues. Trimming left V 4 bases short and J 6 bases short, with 8 bases between. CDR1 is SEHNR and CDR2 is FQNEAQ in the germline V gene (reference sequence). The CDR3: CASSSLGDTQYF. The CDR3, as DNA: TGTGCCAGCAGCTCGCTGGGCGATACGCAGTATTTT.

V and J are TRBV19 and TRBJ2-5; D may be TRBD2 (6 bases). Germline values: CDR1 LNHDA, CDR2 SQIVND (reference sequence). The CDR3 runs 12 residues. The V and J ends lost 7 bases and 7 bases respectively, with 13 bases between them. The CDR3 here is CASMPAGGTQYF. The CDR3, as DNA: TGTGCCAGTATGCCGGCCGGGGGGACCCAGTACTTC.

The CDR3 DNA is TGTGCAAGTCGCTCAGAGTGGGACAGGGTTCCCTACGAGCAGTACTTC. This sequence encodes CASRSEWDRVPYEQYF. The chain links TRBV12-2 to TRBJ2-7; TRBD1 reflects the table's D call only, with no check against the DNA. TRBV12-2 counts as a pseudogene. The CDR3 covers 16 residues.

The chain joins TRBV5-4 to TRBJ2-4; the D gene is possibly TRBD2 (6 bases). V dropped 0 bases and J dropped 0 bases, with 10 bases sitting between them. The CDR3 has 16 amino acids. Germline V gene data show CDR1 as SGHNT and CDR2 as YYREEE (reference sequence). The DNA for the CDR3 is TGTGCCAGCAGCTTGGCGGCGGGGTTAGCCAAAAACATTCAGTACTTC. This codes for CASSLAAGLAKNIQYF.

This chain uses TRBV15 with TRBJ1-1; D is uncertain. The V and J ends lost 1 base and 6 bases respectively, with 6 bases between them. Germline-derived CDR1 and CDR2 are LNHNV and YYDKDF (reference sequence). CDR3 length: 12 amino acids. CDR3 in DNA: TGTGCCACCAGCAGAGTTGCGGCTGAAGCTTTCTTT. This encodes CATSRVAAEAFF.

The J gene is TRBJ2-2, the V gene TRBV18; tentatively, D is TRBD2 (5 bases). This CDR3 region has 16 residues. From germline, CDR1 is KGHSH and CDR2 LQKENI. The V end was cut by 3 bases, the J end by 2 bases, with 13 bases between. Here the CDR3 DNA reads TGTGCCAGCTCACCTCAGAGGGCTGTTAACACCGGGGAGCTGTTTTTT. Amino acid sequence: CASSPQRAVNTGELFF. The whole variable domain, filled in from reference TRBV18 and TRBJ2-2, reads NAGVMQNPRHLVRRRGQEARLRCSPMKGHSHVYWYRQLPEEGLKFMVYLQKENIIDESGMPKERFSAEFPKEGPSILRIQQVVRGDSAAYFCASSPQRAVNTGELFFGEGSRLTVL.

This chain joins TRBV7-2 and TRBJ2-2; 12 bases line up with TRBD2. J was trimmed by 4 bases and V by 8 bases; bases with no gene match: 5. This CDR3 spans 15 amino acids. CDR1 is SGHTA and CDR2 is FQGNSA in the germline V gene. The CDR3 sequence: CASVKLAGGTGELFF. The DNA for the CDR3 is TGTGCCAGCGTTAAACTAGCGGGGGGCACCGGGGAGCTGTTTTTT.

The CDR3 sequence is CASLGLAGDNEQFF. DNA of the CDR3: TGCGCCAGCCTGGGACTAGCGGGAGACAATGAGCAGTTCTTC. This chain joins TRBV4-1 and TRBJ2-1; 14 bases agree with TRBD2. J gave up 5 bases and V 8 bases, and 2 bases lay outside the gene matches. The CDR3 is 14 amino acids. The germline V gene encodes CDR1 MGHRA and CDR2 YSYEKL.

This rearrangement joins TRBV6-5 to TRBJ1-4; D unclear. The germline gives CDR1 MNHEY, CDR2 SVGAGI. Trimming removed 4 bases at V and 6 bases at J, with 15 bases between. This CDR3 has 15 amino acids. Here the CDR3 reads CASSSVGRTDEKLFF. The DNA for the CDR3 is TGTGCCAGCAGTTCCGTCGGGCGGACTGATGAAAAACTGTTTTTT.

The chain carries TRBV29-1 and TRBJ1-1, with D possibly TRBD1 on 6 matching bases. The CDR3 runs 13 residues. The germline V gene encodes CDR1 SQVTM and CDR2 ANQGSEA. V lost 6 bases to trimming and J lost 0 bases, with 11 bases between them. CDR3 residues: CSVDRNMNTEAFF. The CDR3 DNA reads as TGCAGCGTCGACAGGAACATGAACACTGAAGCTTTCTTT.

This clone was detected ten times or more. The V and J genes are TRBV6-1 and TRBJ2-1; 8 nucleotides agree with TRBD1. The CDR3 loop spans 14 amino acids. Germline CDR1 MNHNS, CDR2 SASEGT. The V gene end was trimmed by 7 bases and the J gene end by 5 bases; junction bases not matched to a gene: 7. The DNA for the CDR3 is TGTGCCAGCATTTCAGGGGGCGCGGACAATGAGCAGTTCTTC. Its protein is CASISGGADNEQFF.

The chain combines TRBV12-2 with TRBJ2-2; the table calls TRBD1, which could not be checked here. TRBV12-2 is a pseudogene locus. The CDR3 contains 14 residues. CDR3 amino acids: CASRLQGGTGELFF. CDR3 DNA: TGTGCAAGTCGCTTACAGGGTGGGACCGGGGAGCTGTTTTTT.

This clone has ten or more counts. This rearrangement joins TRBV25-1 to TRBJ1-6, with no clear D. V was pared by 8 bases and J by 13 bases, with 18 bases between. The CDR3 length is 13 residues. Germline V gene sequence: CDR1 MGHDK, CDR2 SYGVNS. CDR3 sequence (DNA): TGTGCCAGCCAGCGGGTTTCTCTAAGCCCCCTCCACTTT. Amino acid sequence: CASQRVSLSPLHF. Supplemented by reference TRBV25-1 and TRBJ1-6, the full variable domain reads EADIYQTPRYLVIGTGKKITLECSQTMGHDKMYWYQQDPGMELHLIHYSYGVNSTEKGDLSSESTVSRIRTEHFPLTLESARPSHTSQYLCASQRVSLSPLHFGNGTRLTVT.

This chain links TRBV20-1 with TRBJ2-7; D possibly corresponds to TRBD1 (6 bases). The CDR3 contains 11 residues. The V end was cut by 1 base, the J end by 6 bases, with 7 bases between. Germline assignment: CDR1 DFQATT and CDR2 SNEGSKA (reference sequence). In nucleotides, the CDR3 is TGCAGTGCTAGAGGAGGGGGCGAGCAGTACTTC. The encoded protein is CSARGGGEQYF.

This chain connects TRBV5-5 to TRBJ2-7, with D possibly TRBD1 on 5 matching bases. V was trimmed by 0 bases and J by 2 bases, leaving 9 bases between them. CDR3 length equals 14 residues. Looked up from germline, CDR1 is SGHKS and CDR2 is YYEKEE (reference sequence). The CDR3 reads CASSLVGVPYEQYF. The CDR3, as DNA: TGTGCCAGCAGCTTGGTAGGGGTCCCCTACGAGCAGTACTTC.

The chain couples TRBV6-5 to TRBJ1-2; no reliable D call. Trimming stripped 3 bases from V and 3 bases from J, with 11 bases between. Germline CDR1 reads MNHEY; CDR2 reads SVGAGI. The CDR3 runs to 14 residues. CDR3 loop: CASSYMEGDYGYTF. The CDR3 bases are TGTGCCAGCAGTTATATGGAGGGCGACTATGGCTACACCTTC.

Comments on this clone: The sample contains more than one DNA sequence encoding this CDR3. The J gene is TRBJ2-7, the V gene TRBV7-9, with 8 nucleotides matching TRBD1. J gave up 0 bases and V 5 bases, and 6 bases lay outside the gene matches. Germline V CDR1 and CDR2: SEHNR, FQNEAQ (reference sequence). The CDR3 contains 15 residues. CDR3 coding DNA: TGTGCCAGCAGCCCCCCAGGGGGCATCTCCTACGAGCAGTACTTC. This sequence encodes CASSPPGGISYEQYF.